This entry describes one TCR beta chain. This receptor's antigen is unknown. The sample holds no much larger clone one base away, and base qualities are not on file. The CDR3 starts with the cysteine, ends with the phenylalanine, and has 14 residues. This entry keeps only the CDR3 DNA: 42 bases, framed from base 1. The junction carries 8 bases between V and J, which are trimmed by 1 base and 5 bases respectively. CDR1 and CDR2 are drawn from the germline V gene (reference sequence): LGHDT, YNNKEL. The source of the sample is a study of T cells in tumors after PD-1 blockade (dated by TCRdb to the late 2010s). Background for the entire study: Prior checkpoint blockade, systemic immunosuppressant use, and recent radiotherapy or other anti-cancer therapy within 4 weeks were grounds for patient exclusion. To compare clonotypes in blood versus tumor, bulk TCR sequencing was run on under eleven peripheral blood samples drawn from five or six patients. The study performed paired single-cell RNA and TCR sequencing on site-matched tumors from BCC or SCC patients before and after anti-PD-1 therapy. An average of about 110,000 TCR templates (range about 23,000-257,772) and 35,000 to 45,000 unique clonotypes was obtained for peripheral blood samples. Pembrolizumab 200 mg every 3 weeks or cemiplimab 350 mg every 2 weeks was administered to patients. RECIST version 1.1 was used to evaluate clinical response. Some patients also continued taking vismodegib 150 mg daily during anti-PD-1 treatment. Broad study findings and their caveats: The source of novel T cell clones was not identified and could include lymphoid organs or rare unexpanded clones within the tumor or its periphery. Around 37% of tumor TCR clonotypes were detected in blood, and some novel exhausted tumor clones were observed in pre-treatment blood, which was taken as suggesting peripheral recruitment.

The immunoSEQ platform was used for deep TCRbeta sequencing. In the original analysis: For further analysis, only productive rearrangements were exported from the immunoSEQ Analyzer. T cell phenotypes were assigned to bulk TCRbeta clonotypes by matching to single-cell RNA+TCR-seq clones sharing the same TCRbeta sequence. Tumor enrichment of a clone was calculated by dividing the clone's tumor frequency by the clone's PBMC frequency, both taken from bulk TCR sequencing. GLIPH was used to sort TCRs into specificity groups, which are clusters of distinct TCRs that likely recognize common antigens through shared CDR3 motifs. TCRdb retrieved this table from immuneACCESS and kept in-frame rearrangements only. Not all clones are present; in checked studies, unresolved V genes account for under half, and no reason is known for the remainder. V and J calls and clone size are copied from that table; D and trimming were computed from the DNA. The sample yields fewer than 35,000 clones; roughly 73% were counted once. Jointly, the top ten make up roughly 40% of the sample.

The time point label for this specimen denotes: before anti-PD-1 therapy. For bulk TCRbeta sequencing, genomic DNA was extracted from tumor biopsies or peripheral blood, and input amounts ranged from about 600 ng to 6,500 ng. Histologically proven advanced or metastatic basal or squamous cell carcinoma was present in all patients, all of whom were poor candidates for surgical resection. The basal cell carcinoma cohort comprised fewer than 12 patients, of whom several had bulk tumor TCR sequencing. The V and J segments used are TRBV3-1 (or the pseudogene TRBV3-2) and TRBJ2-2, and TRBD1 may be the D gene, going by 5 matching bases. This TCR was sampled from a human donor with basal cell carcinoma. The sequencing here drew on PBMCs, taken before anti-PD-1 treatment. This receptor carries the CDR3 CASSQGAGTGELFF. At the DNA level, the sequence is TGTGCCAGCAGCCAAGGAGCAGGGACCGGGGAGCTGTTTTTT.